One sample yielded the 15 T cell receptor beta chains listed below, sequenced in a study of cytomegalovirus exposure and HLA in healthy donors. PCR was performed using 60 Vbeta and 13 Jbeta primers. The method was immunoSEQ multiplex PCR; TCRdb's version includes in-frame clones alone and lacks a portion of them. The sample lists 95,000 to 100,000 clones, roughly three quarters occurring once. The sample comprised PBMCs. Receptors were obtained from a man aged 35-49 years in good health and CMV-seronegative.

The chain carries TRBV11-3 and TRBJ2-1; 8 nucleotides align to TRBD2. With V trimmed by 3 bases and J by 8 bases, 9 bases remained unmatched. This CDR3 has 15 residues. Germline V gene lookup returns CDR1 SGHNT and CDR2 YENEEA. The CDR3 spells CASSFSAGGGDEQFF. CDR3 bases: TGTGCCAGCAGCTTCTCGGCGGGAGGAGGCGATGAGCAGTTCTTC.

The rearrangement uses TRBV7-9 and TRBJ2-1, with a weak D call TRBD1 (5 bases). Trimming left V 0 bases short and J 8 bases short, with 8 bases between. The CDR3 covers 13 residues. Germline values: CDR1 SEHNR, CDR2 FQNEAQ (reference sequence). The CDR3 sequence is CASSLAGVDEQFF. CDR3 nucleotide sequence: TGTGCCAGCAGCTTAGCAGGGGTTGATGAGCAGTTCTTC.

The gene calls are TRBV5-6 and TRBJ2-2, with TRBD1 matching 11 bases. This CDR3 comprises 15 residues. The V gene's germline CDR1 is SGHDT and CDR2 YYEEEE. V lost 4 bases to trimming and J lost 7 bases; unmatched junction nucleotides: 6. CDR3 sequence reads: CASSADRGLVGELFF. The CDR3 bases are TGTGCCAGCAGCGCGGACAGGGGGCTGGTCGGGGAGCTGTTTTTT.

The chain is built from TRBV4-2 and TRBJ2-1; TRBD2 is a possible D gene (5 bases). Germline CDR1 reads LGHNA; CDR2 reads YNFKEQ. The CDR3 sequence is 12 residues long. The V end lost 5 bases, the J end lost 6 bases, and 8 bases lay between the germline ends. The CDR3 here is CASSYGSNEQFF. CDR3 nucleotides: TGTGCCAGCAGCTATGGGAGCAATGAGCAGTTCTTC.

The rearrangement uses TRBV7-8 and TRBJ2-5; 7 positions match TRBD2. The assigned J gene may be wrong: the sequence end matches TRBJ2-7 better. The CDR3 is 14 residues long. Germline V gives CDR1 SGHVS, CDR2 FQNEAQ. The CDR3 nucleotides are TGTGCCAGCAGCCACCGCGGGGGCTCCTACGAGCAGTACTTC. Translating gives CASSHRGGSYEQYF.

The CDR3 loop is CASRDRGSEQFF. The CDR3 DNA reads as TGTGCCAGCAGGGACAGGGGTAGTGAGCAGTTCTTC. The J gene is TRBJ2-1, the V gene TRBV27; 9 positions agree with TRBD1. Per germline, CDR1 MNHEY and CDR2 SMNVEV (reference sequence). This CDR3 contains 12 residues. Trimming took 6 bases from V and 9 from J; bases not matched to a gene: 3.

This clone appeared once. V and J are TRBV27 and TRBJ2-5, with 8 bases lining up with TRBD2. This CDR3 has 13 amino acids. Germline V CDR1 and CDR2: MNHEY, SMNVEV (reference sequence). After removal of 8 bases from V and 7 bases from J, the junction contained 9 bases not matched to a gene. The CDR3 here is CASGGTRGSTQYF. The CDR3 DNA follows: TGTGCCAGCGGGGGGACTAGAGGTTCGACCCAGTACTTC.

With respect to this clone: An end of the junction differs from the germline gene, which may be a read error. The gene calls are TRBV7-3 and TRBJ2-1; 10 bases fit TRBD2. CDR1 is SGHTA, CDR2 FQGTGA, per germline. The CDR3 spans 18 residues. This chain's CDR3 is CSSSLFPSSGGAYNEQFF. The CDR3 coding sequence is TGTTCCAGCAGCTTATTTCCCTCTAGCGGGGGAGCCTACAATGAGCAGTTCTTC. The whole variable domain, filled in from reference TRBV7-3 and TRBJ2-1, reads GAGVSQTPSNKVTEKGKYVELRCDPISGHTALYWYRQSLGQGPEFLIYFQGTGAADDSGLPNDRFFAVRPEGSVSTLKIQRTERGDSAVYLCSSSLFPSSGGAYNEQFFGPGTRLTVL.

The rearrangement uses TRBV28 and TRBJ2-7; 7 bases line up with TRBD2. J lost 2 bases, V lost 8 bases, and 6 bases had no gene match. Looked up from germline, CDR1 is MDHEN and CDR2 is SYDVKM. The CDR3 length is 13 residues. The CDR3 DNA follows: TGTGCCAGCCGGCCGGGACTAACCTACGAGCAGTACTTC. Protein product: CASRPGLTYEQYF.

This clone was seen only a few times. V is TRBV7-8 and J is TRBJ1-3; D call uncertain. The CDR3 consists of 15 residues. CDR1 and CDR2 from the germline V gene are SGHVS and FQNEAQ. The ends were cut back, 4 bases at V and 2 bases at J, with 12 bases in the middle. CDR3 nucleotide sequence: TGTGCCAGCAGCTCTTTATTCCTAACTGGAAACACCATATATTTT. Encoded protein: CASSSLFLTGNTIYF.

CDR3: CASSLAHSGGPRTDTQYF. As DNA, the CDR3 is TGTGCCAGCAGCTTAGCTCATAGCGGGGGGCCTCGCACAGATACGCAGTATTTT. The chain joins TRBV7-2 to TRBJ2-3; 10 bases fit TRBD2. V lost 0 bases, J lost 1 base, and 7 bases stayed unmatched. This CDR3 has 18 amino acids. The germline CDR1 and CDR2 sequences are SGHTA and FQGNSA.

Notes on this clone: An end of the junction does not agree with germline; a read error may underlie this. This sample includes further DNA sequences coding for the same CDR3. The chain couples TRBV4-1 to TRBJ1-1; maybe TRBD1 (5 bases). The germline V gene has CDR1 MGHRA and CDR2 YSYEKL. The CDR3 is 18 residues long. CDR3 region: CASSQEGQGWRANTEAFF. For the CDR3, the DNA is TGCGCCAGCAGCCAAGAAGGGCAGGGATGGAGGGCGAACACCGAAGCTTTCTTT.

V and J are TRBV7-2 and TRBJ1-2, with 8 bases fitting TRBD1. Trimming took 4 bases from V and 5 from J; bases not matched to a gene: 3. Germline CDR1 reads SGHTA; CDR2 reads FQGNSA. This CDR3 is built from 13 residues. The CDR3 sequence is CASSSDRVYGYTF. Here the CDR3 DNA reads TGTGCCAGCAGCTCGGACAGGGTATATGGCTACACCTTC.

The chain recombines TRBV7-3 with TRBJ2-7, with 9 bases lining up with TRBD2. The CDR3 runs 15 residues. V shed 2 bases and J 2 bases; nucleotides not matched to a gene: 4. CDR1 SGHTA and CDR2 FQGTGA come from the germline V gene. The CDR3 loop is CASSLSSGATYEQYF. CDR3 DNA sequence: TGTGCCAGCAGCTTATCTAGCGGGGCTACCTACGAGCAGTACTTC.

This clone is labeled as medium-sized. The genes are TRBV4-3 and TRBJ2-6, with TRBD2 matching over 7 bases. The germline CDR1 and CDR2 sequences are LGHNA and YSLEER. The CDR3 runs to 15 residues. J gave up 4 bases and V 1 base, and 1 base lay outside the gene matches. The CDR3, as DNA: TGCGCCAGCAGCCAAGGGGAGGGCGGGGCCAACGTCCTGACTTTC. Amino acid sequence: CASSQGEGGANVLTF.